This T cell receptor beta chain was recovered during a study of response to subunit inactivated influenza vaccine. From the RT-PCR reads, TCRdb called clonotypes with MiXCR, one entry per CDR3 protein. Of 800,000 or so distinct CDR3 sequences in the sample, about 20% are singletons; the top ten hold about 9.4%. Study results and limitations: Authors suggested each seasonal flu vaccination may recruit only limited numbers of new T cells.

This clonotype has more than one count but fewer than ten. Its specificity is not known. The clonotype was recovered from a man between 45 and 60 years old who received an inactivated influenza vaccine. The sequences come from PBMCs from blood, collected around 5 days after vaccination.

CDR3 residues: CASSLLAAGRIRNEQFF. CDR3 DNA sequence: TGTGCCAGCAGTTTACTCGCCGCGGGACGAATTCGCAATGAGCAGTTCTTC. The chain has TRBV28 and TRBJ2-1, with D tentatively TRBD2 (6 bases). This CDR3 comprises 17 residues. Trimming took off 2 bases at V and 6 bases at J, with 20 bases between the two ends. In germline, CDR1 is MDHEN, CDR2 SYDVKM. Drawing the rest from reference TRBV28 and TRBJ2-1, the complete variable domain is DVKVTQSSRYLVKRTGEKVFLECVQDMDHENMFWYRQDPGLGLRLIYFSYDVKMKEKGDIPEGYSVSREKKERFSLILESASTNQTSMYLCASSLLAAGRIRNEQFFGPGTRLTVL.